The rows below give T cell receptor beta chains drawn from one sample of a study of T cells after yellow fever vaccination. TCRdb called the 5' RACE reads again in MiXCR, with one record for every CDR3 protein. The sample lists about 240,000 distinct CDR3 sequences, more than 3.5% seen once, with 15% to 20% in the top ten. This material consisted of PBMCs, taken 15 days after the yellow fever booster vaccination. Receptors were obtained from a man between 18 and 35 years old who received the YFV17D yellow fever vaccine. Each CDR3 is given with its conserved first and last residue. A D gene is named only where the DNA matches it firmly. Size is stated for part of the rows, as once, few or many counts, or as a class when the clone is expanded.

TRBV4-3	many	TRBJ2-3	TRBD2	TGCGCCAGCAGCCAAGATCGAGGGACTAGCGGCCTCACAGATACGCAGTATTTT	CASSQDRGTSGLTDTQYF
TRBV5-4	many	TRBJ2-5	-	TGTGCCAGCAGCCACCCCGCGAAGGAGACCCAGTACTTC	CASSHPAKETQYF
TRBV29-1	many	TRBJ2-3	-	TGCAGCGTTGAACCTACCCAGGGGCAGTCGGGATCGTCGAGCACAGATACGCAGTATTTT	CSVEPTQGQSGSSSTDTQYF
TRBV5-1	many	TRBJ2-2	TRBD2	TGCGCCAGCAGCCCCCGGGGGGACTCCCACACCGGGGAGCTGTTTTTT	CASSPRGDSHTGELFF
TRBV11-2	many	TRBJ2-2	TRBD1	TGTGCCAGCAGCTTAGACAGGGGGAAGCTGTTTTTT	CASSLDRGKLFF
TRBV7-2	many	TRBJ2-1	TRBD2	TGTGCCAGCAGCCATCCGACTAGCGGGGGGGCCTCCTACAATGAGCAGTTCTTC	CASSHPTSGGASYNEQFF
TRBV5-1	many	TRBJ1-1	-	TGCGCCAGCAGCTTGGCAGGGATTGGTGAAGCTTTCTTT	CASSLAGIGEAFF
TRBV20-1	many	TRBJ1-1	-	TGCAGTGCTAGAGATCATGGGGGGACAAACACTGAAGCTTTCTTT	CSARDHGGTNTEAFF
TRBV2	many	TRBJ1-4	TRBD1	TGTGCCAGCAGTTCCTTTGCAGGAGCGGGGTCAGGGGGTGAAAAACTGTTTTTT	CASSSFAGAGSGGEKLFF
TRBV7-9	many	TRBJ1-4	-	TGTGCCAGCAGCTTCACAACTAATGAAAAACTGTTTTTT	CASSFTTNEKLFF
TRBV5-6	many	TRBJ2-3	-	TGTGCCAGCAGCTTAAACGGGGGGCCTGCAGATACGCAGTATTTT	CASSLNGGPADTQYF
TRBV7-2	many	TRBJ1-4	TRBD1	TGTGCCAGCAGCCCCCGGGGGACAGGTGGAGCTAATGAAAAACTGTTTTTT	CASSPRGTGGANEKLFF
TRBV7-2	many	TRBJ2-4	-	TGTGCCAGCAGCTTAGTTGGGCTAAAGCTAGCCAAAAACATTCAGTACTTC	CASSLVGLKLAKNIQYF
TRBV4-1	many	TRBJ2-1	-	TGCGCCAGCAGCCATGCCTCCGCCCCTAGCTCCTACAATGAGCAGTTCTTC	CASSHASAPSSYNEQFF
TRBV24-1	many	TRBJ2-1	TRBD2	TGTGCCACCAGTGGGACTAGCGGGAGCTCCTACAATGAGCAGTTCTTC	CATSGTSGSSYNEQFF
TRBV28	many	TRBJ2-5	-	TGTGCCAGCAGAACACGGAGGGGCGAGACCCAGTACTTC	CASRTRRGETQYF
TRBV5-1	few	TRBJ2-5	-	TGCGCCAGCAGCTTGAGGAGAGGGATCGAGACCCAGTACTTC	CASSLRRGIETQYF
TRBV6-1	many	TRBJ1-5	-	TGTGCCAGCATGGGCCTCCAGCCCCAGCATTTT	CASMGLQPQHF
TRBV12-3/TRBV12-4	few	TRBJ1-2	-	TGTGCCAGCAGTCCGTTGACAGATAACTATGGCTACACCTTC	CASSPLTDNYGYTF
TRBV3-1	many	TRBJ1-4	TRBD1	TGTGCCAGCAGCCCCGGGACAGGAAGACTGTTTTTT	CASSPGTGRLFF
TRBV20-1	many	TRBJ1-4	TRBD1	TGCAGTGCTGGAACAGGGGTAATCGAAAAACTGTTTTTT	CSAGTGVIEKLFF
TRBV5-1	many	TRBJ2-5	-	TGCGCCAGCAGCCTGACAAACCAAGAGACCCAGTACTTC	CASSLTNQETQYF
TRBV7-9	many	TRBJ2-1	-	TGTGCCAGCAGCTTAAGGCGGAGCTCCTACAATGAGCAGTTCTTC	CASSLRRSSYNEQFF
TRBV6-6	-	TRBJ1-2	-	TGTGCCAGCAGCCCCGGGGTGGCGCTCGGCTACACCTTC	CASSPGVALGYTF
TRBV11-2	many	TRBJ2-3	TRBD1	TGTGCCAGCAGCCTAACAGGGGGCGCTTGGCCCACAGATACGCAGTATTTT	CASSLTGGAWPTDTQYF
TRBV7-9	many	TRBJ1-1	-	TGTGCCAGCACAGGGGCCGCAAACACTGAAGCTTTCTTT	CASTGAANTEAFF
TRBV5-1	-	TRBJ2-3	-	TGCTCCAGCAGCCTAAGCACAGATACGCAGTATTTT	CSSSLSTDTQYF
TRBV20-1	many	TRBJ2-3	-	TGCAGTGCGACGACGCCTAATGCAGATACGCAGTATTTT	CSATTPNADTQYF
TRBV5-1	many	TRBJ1-4	TRBD1	TGCGCCAGCAGCTCCAGGGGGGCTAATGAAAAACTGTTTTTT	CASSSRGANEKLFF
TRBV24-1	many	TRBJ1-1	-	TGTGCCACCAGGTCAGGGACGGACACTGAAGCTTTCTTT	CATRSGTDTEAFF
TRBV15	many	TRBJ2-5	-	TGTGCCACCAGCAGAGATTTGGAGACCCAGTACTTC	CATSRDLETQYF
TRBV7-2	many	TRBJ2-1	TRBD2	TGTGCCAGCAGCTTAGCAGTAACTAGCGGGGGGCCGGGTAATGAGCAGTTCTTC	CASSLAVTSGGPGNEQFF
TRBV9	-	TRBJ2-1	-	TGTGCCAGCAGCGTAAACGGGGGTGGCTACAATGAGCAGTTCTTC	CASSVNGGGYNEQFF
TRBV7-2	many	TRBJ2-3	TRBD2	TGTGCCAGCAGCTTAGCCCGGACTAGCGGGGGCCTCACAGATACGCAGTATTTT	CASSLARTSGGLTDTQYF
TRBV3-1	few	TRBJ2-1	-	TGTGCCAGCAGCCAAGATTCCAATGAGCAGTTCTTC	CASSQDSNEQFF
TRBV7-2	-	TRBJ2-1	-	TGTGCCAGCGGCGGCTACAATGAGCAGTTCTTC	CASGGYNEQFF
TRBV11-2	many	TRBJ2-3	-	TGTGCCAGCAGCCCAGGGGGGGGTAGCACAGATACGCAGTATTTT	CASSPGGGSTDTQYF
TRBV7-2	many	TRBJ1-4	-	TGTGCCAGCAGCCAGTCCGGGACGGCCGCCGCAACTAATGAAAAACTGTTTTTT	CASSQSGTAAATNEKLFF
TRBV12-3/TRBV12-4	many	TRBJ2-2	TRBD2	TGTGCCAGCAGTTATTTCGGGGGGGCCTCCGGGGAGCTGTTTTTT	CASSYFGGASGELFF
TRBV6-2/TRBV6-3	many	TRBJ2-1	TRBD1	TGTGCCAGCAGTTATCCCAGGGGGACAGAGGGTACTGGTTACAATGAGCAGTTCTTC	CASSYPRGTEGTGYNEQFF
TRBV6-5	-	TRBJ2-6	-	TGTGCCAGCAGTTACGGGGTTAATGGGGCCAACGTCCTGACTTTC	CASSYGVNGANVLTF
TRBV5-6	-	TRBJ1-3	-	TGTGCCAGCAGCCCGGGGGGACACTCTGGAAACACCATATATTTT	CASSPGGHSGNTIYF
TRBV5-6	many	TRBJ2-5	-	TGTGCCAGCGGCGGGACGGTGGAGACCCAGTACTTC	CASGGTVETQYF
TRBV20-1	many	TRBJ2-1	TRBD2	TGCAGTGCTAGATCCGGACTAGCCGATGAGCAGTTCTTC	CSARSGLADEQFF
TRBV12-3/TRBV12-4	many	TRBJ1-2	TRBD1	TGTGCCAGCAGTCGGGACAGCGCGTTCTATGGCTACACCTTC	CASSRDSAFYGYTF